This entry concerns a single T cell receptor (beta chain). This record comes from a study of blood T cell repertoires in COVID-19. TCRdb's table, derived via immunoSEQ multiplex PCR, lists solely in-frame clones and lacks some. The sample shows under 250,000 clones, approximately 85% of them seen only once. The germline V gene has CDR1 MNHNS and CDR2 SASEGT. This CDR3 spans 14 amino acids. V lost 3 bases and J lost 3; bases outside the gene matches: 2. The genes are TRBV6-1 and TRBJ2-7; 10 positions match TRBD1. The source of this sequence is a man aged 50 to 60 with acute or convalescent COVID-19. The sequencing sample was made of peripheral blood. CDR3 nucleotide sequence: TGTGCCAGCAGTGAGAGGACAGGGGGCTACGAGCAGTACTTC. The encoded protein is CASSERTGGYEQYF.